The 17 T cell receptor beta chains below all came from one sample that was sequenced in a study of radiotherapy plus CTLA-4 blockade in lung cancer. Data came from immunoSEQ multiplex PCR; TCRdb stores just in-frame clones and leaves some out. The table shows about 59,000 clones, with around 69% occurring only once. Sample: peripheral blood, taken from a patient treated with radiotherapy plus ipilimumab. The receptors originated from a human donor with non-small cell lung cancer who had a complete response to radiotherapy plus ipilimumab.

This sequence joins TRBV28 and TRBJ2-5; 10 bases align to TRBD1. V shed 5 bases, J shed 5 bases, and the junction held 11 bases outside the gene matches. The CDR3 has 16 residues. From germline, CDR1 is MDHEN and CDR2 SYDVKM. CDR3 amino acids: CASSRAGQGRLETQYF. The CDR3 coding sequence is TGTGCCAGCAGTCGCGCGGGACAGGGGCGATTGGAGACCCAGTACTTC.

This clone was recorded a few times. The rearrangement joins TRBV7-9 to TRBJ1-2; 10 bases align to TRBD1. The CDR3 runs 13 residues. The germline V gene encodes CDR1 SEHNR and CDR2 FQNEAQ (reference sequence). The ends lost 6 bases at V and 7 bases at J; junction bases unmatched: 5. The CDR3 sequence is CASRSGQGSGYTF. CDR3 nucleotides: TGTGCCAGCAGGTCGGGACAGGGGTCTGGCTACACCTTC. Complete variable domain (other parts from reference TRBV7-9 and TRBJ1-2): DTGVSQNPRHKITKRGQNVTFRCDPISEHNRLYWYRQTLGQGPEFLTYFQNEAQLEKSRLLSDRFSAERPKGSFSTLEIQRTEQGDSAMYLCASRSGQGSGYTFGSGTRLTVV.

CDR3 region: CASSAGLAGYNEQFF. Here the CDR3 DNA reads TGTGCCAGCAGCGCGGGGCTAGCGGGGTACAATGAGCAGTTCTTC. V usage is TRBV11-3 and J usage is TRBJ2-1; 9 positions match TRBD2. CDR3 length: 15 residues. The germline V gene has CDR1 SGHNT and CDR2 YENEEA. The V and J ends lost 5 bases and 4 bases, in that order; junction bases with no gene match: 6. Full variable domain (remainder filled in from reference TRBV11-3 and TRBJ2-1): EAGVVQSPRYKIIEKKQPVAFWCNPISGHNTLYWYLQNLGQGPELLIRYENEEAVDDSQLPKDRFSAERLKGVDSTLKIQPAELGDSAVYLCASSAGLAGYNEQFFGPGTRLTVL.

For this clone: Compared with germline, one end of the junction differs, possibly owing to a read error. The rearrangement joins TRBV2 to TRBJ2-7, with TRBD2 as a possible D gene (8 bases). The CDR3 is 17 residues long. CDR1 is SNHLY, CDR2 FYNNEI, per germline. The CDR3 protein is CASSTRQGGSGGYAQYF. CDR3 DNA sequence: TGTGCCAGCAGTACCAGGCAAGGGGGCAGCGGGGGTTACGCGCAGTACTTC. Looking up the rest from reference TRBV2 and TRBJ2-7 gives the full variable domain: EPEVTQTPSHQVTQMGQEVILRCVPISNHLYFYWYRQILGQKVEFLVSFYNNEISEKSEIFDDQFSVERPDGSNFTLKIRSTKLEDSAMYFCASSTRQGGSGGYAQYFGPGTRLTVT.

The chain combines TRBV7-9 with TRBJ1-1, with D possibly matching TRBD1 (6 bases). The CDR3 is 15 residues long. V lost 5 bases to trimming and J lost 1 base, with 14 bases between them. Germline CDR1 SEHNR, CDR2 FQNEAQ (reference sequence). The CDR3 bases are TGTGCCAGCAGCCCACTAAGAGGGGGGAACACTGAAGCTTTCTTT. This encodes CASSPLRGGNTEAFF.

The V and J genes are TRBV30 and TRBJ2-4, with 15 bases identical to TRBD2. CDR3 length equals 20 residues. Trimming took 0 bases from V and 3 from J; bases not matched to a gene: 12. Per the germline V gene, CDR1 is GTSNPN and CDR2 is SVGIG (reference sequence). The CDR3 sequence: CAWSVWGLAGGPKLKNIQYF. The CDR3 DNA reads as TGTGCCTGGAGTGTATGGGGACTAGCGGGAGGCCCAAAGCTCAAAAACATTCAGTACTTC.

A single count supports this clone. J is TRBJ2-7 and V is TRBV6-5; 9 bases align to TRBD1. Trimming cost V 5 bases and J 4 bases; bases outside gene matches: 9. CDR1 MNHEY and CDR2 SVGAGI come from the germline V gene. This CDR3 is 15 amino acids long. In DNA, the CDR3 is TGTGCCAGCAGTCTTGGACAGGGGACCTCGTACGAGCAGTACTTC. This sequence encodes CASSLGQGTSYEQYF.

The chain combines TRBV19 with TRBJ1-1, with a weak D call TRBD1 (6 bases). This CDR3 contains 13 residues. V lost 3 bases and J 3 bases, leaving 8 bases between the germline ends. In germline, CDR1 is LNHDA, CDR2 SQIVND (reference sequence). DNA for the CDR3: TGTGCCAGTAGTATTTCAGGGGACACTGAAGCTTTCTTT. It is translated as CASSISGDTEAFF.

The V and J genes are TRBV18 and TRBJ2-6; TRBD1 aligns across 7 bases. The CDR3 contains 16 residues. Germline values: CDR1 KGHSH, CDR2 LQKENI. Trimming cost V 4 bases and J 0 bases; bases outside gene matches: 3. In DNA form, the CDR3 reads TGTGCCAGCTCACGACAGGGAACCTCTGGGGCCAACGTCCTGACTTTC. It translates to CASSRQGTSGANVLTF.

In its sample, this clone was seen many times. The V call is TRBV27, the J call TRBJ1-1; D not certain. This CDR3 is built from 14 residues. V lost 3 bases to trimming and J lost 1 base, with 9 bases between them. Germline V gene sequence: CDR1 MNHEY, CDR2 SMNVEV (reference sequence). The CDR3 here is CASSFWASNTEAFF. The CDR3, as DNA: TGTGCCAGCAGTTTTTGGGCTTCGAACACTGAAGCTTTCTTT.

This rearrangement joins TRBV5-1 to TRBJ2-5; tentatively, D is TRBD1 (7 bases). The germline gives CDR1 SGHRS, CDR2 YFSETQ. The V and J ends lost 4 bases and 2 bases respectively, with 12 bases between them. The CDR3 is 14 amino acids. CDR3 nucleotide sequence: TGCGCCAGCAGCATCGCGGGACAGCAAGAGACCCAGTACTTC. Encoded protein: CASSIAGQQETQYF. Complete variable domain (other parts from reference TRBV5-1 and TRBJ2-5): KAGVTQTPRYLIKTRGQQVTLSCSPISGHRSVSWYQQTPGQGLQFLFEYFSETQRNKGNFPGRFSGRQFSNSRSEMNVSTLELGDSALYLCASSIAGQQETQYFGPGTRLLVL.

The V call is TRBV6-5, the J call TRBJ2-7; TRBD2 matches at 7 bases. V was pared by 0 bases and J by 6 bases, with 5 bases of the junction left unmatched. CDR1 and CDR2 from the germline V gene are MNHEY and SVGAGI. This CDR3 spans 14 amino acids. The chain's CDR3 is CASSYSGGRIEQYF. The CDR3, as DNA: TGTGCCAGCAGTTACTCCGGGGGGAGGATCGAGCAGTACTTC.

The chain links TRBV19 to TRBJ2-7, with D perhaps matching TRBD1 (5 bases). Germline-derived CDR1 and CDR2 are LNHDA and SQIVND (reference sequence). V lost 9 bases to trimming and J lost 5 bases, with 14 bases between them. The CDR3 length is 12 residues. CDR3 amino acids: CASSTRVNEQYF. The CDR3 DNA sequence: TGTGCCAGCTCTACCAGGGTCAACGAGCAGTACTTC. Using reference TRBV19 and TRBJ2-7 for the parts outside the CDR3, the full variable domain is DGGITQSPKYLFRKEGQNVTLSCEQNLNHDAMYWYRQDPGQGLRLIYYSQIVNDFQKGDIAEGYSVSREKKESFPLTVTSAQKNPTAFYLCASSTRVNEQYFGPGTRLTVT.

This clone was recorded a few times. The chain uses TRBV2 and TRBJ1-1, with D hard to call. The CDR3 spans 12 residues. Germline V gives CDR1 SNHLY, CDR2 FYNNEI. V gave up 7 bases and J gave up 0 bases, with 6 bases separating them. This CDR3 is CASTQLNTEAFF. In DNA form, the CDR3 reads TGTGCCAGCACACAGTTGAACACTGAAGCTTTCTTT.

This chain uses TRBV6-1 with TRBJ1-1; D not certain. Trimming stripped 1 base from V and 5 bases from J, with 14 bases between. CDR1 is MNHNS and CDR2 is SASEGT in the germline V gene. The CDR3 sequence is 15 residues long. CDR3 in DNA: TGTGCCAGCAGTGAAGGGGCTCAGATTGGGACTGAAGCTTTCTTT. Encoded protein: CASSEGAQIGTEAFF.

V gene TRBV11-2 combines with J gene TRBJ2-2, with TRBD2 matching over 13 bases. V shed 5 bases and J 4 bases; nucleotides not matched to a gene: 7. From germline, CDR1 is SGHAT and CDR2 FQNNGV. CDR3 length: 17 amino acids. CDR3 in amino acids: CASSIRTSGSFTGELFF. As DNA, the CDR3 is TGTGCCAGCAGCATAAGGACTAGCGGGAGCTTCACCGGGGAGCTGTTTTTT.

This clone came up a few times. The chain carries TRBV5-4 and TRBJ1-3; a weak D match, TRBD1 (6 bases). Trimming took 1 base from V and 3 from J, leaving 11 bases between them. The CDR3 sequence is 15 residues long. Germline V CDR1 and CDR2: SGHNT, YYREEE (reference sequence). This CDR3 is CASSLYTGSGNTIYF. Here the CDR3 DNA reads TGTGCCAGCAGCTTGTATACAGGGAGTGGAAACACCATATATTTT.